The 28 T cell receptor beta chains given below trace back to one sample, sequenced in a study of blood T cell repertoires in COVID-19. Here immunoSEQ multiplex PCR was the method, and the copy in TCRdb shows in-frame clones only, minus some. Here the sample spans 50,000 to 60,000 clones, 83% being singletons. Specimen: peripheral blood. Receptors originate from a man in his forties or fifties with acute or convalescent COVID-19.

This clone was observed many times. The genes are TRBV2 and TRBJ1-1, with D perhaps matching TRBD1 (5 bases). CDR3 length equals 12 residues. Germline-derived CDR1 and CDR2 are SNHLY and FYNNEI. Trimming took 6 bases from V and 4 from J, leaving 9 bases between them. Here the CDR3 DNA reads TGTGCCAGCAGGCCCCAGGGCACTGAAGCTTTCTTT. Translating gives CASRPQGTEAFF.

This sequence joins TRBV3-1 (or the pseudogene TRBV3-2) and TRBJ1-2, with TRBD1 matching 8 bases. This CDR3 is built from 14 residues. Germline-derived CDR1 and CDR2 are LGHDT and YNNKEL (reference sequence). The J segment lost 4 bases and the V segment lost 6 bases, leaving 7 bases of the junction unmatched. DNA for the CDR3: TGTGCCAGCAGGCCTACAGGGGGTGTCTATGGCTACACCTTC. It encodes CASRPTGGVYGYTF.

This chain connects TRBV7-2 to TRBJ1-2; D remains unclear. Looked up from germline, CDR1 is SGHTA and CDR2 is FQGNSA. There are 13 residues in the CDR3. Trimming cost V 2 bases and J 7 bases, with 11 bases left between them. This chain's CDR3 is CASSLLSTVGYTF. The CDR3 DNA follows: TGTGCCAGCAGCTTATTAAGTACTGTTGGCTACACCTTC.

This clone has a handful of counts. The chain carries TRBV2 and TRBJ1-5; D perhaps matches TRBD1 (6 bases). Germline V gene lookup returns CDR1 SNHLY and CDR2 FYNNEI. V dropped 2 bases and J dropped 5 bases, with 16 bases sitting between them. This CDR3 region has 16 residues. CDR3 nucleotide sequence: TGTGCCAGCAGTGAACGTGGCAGGGGTAAAGATCAGCCCCAGCATTTT. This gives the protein CASSERGRGKDQPQHF.

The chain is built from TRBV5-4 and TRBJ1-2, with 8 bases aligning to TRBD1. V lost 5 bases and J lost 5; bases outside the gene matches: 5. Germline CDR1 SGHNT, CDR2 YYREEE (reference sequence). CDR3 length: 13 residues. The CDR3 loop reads CASSQGAGYGYTF. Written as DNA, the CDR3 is TGTGCCAGCAGTCAGGGGGCTGGATATGGCTACACCTTC.

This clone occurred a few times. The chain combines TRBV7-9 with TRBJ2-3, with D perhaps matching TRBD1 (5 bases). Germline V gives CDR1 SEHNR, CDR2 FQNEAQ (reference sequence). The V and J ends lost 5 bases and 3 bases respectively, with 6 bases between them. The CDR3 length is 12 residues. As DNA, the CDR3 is TGTGCCAGCAGCCCAGGGACAGATACGCAGTATTTT. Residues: CASSPGTDTQYF.

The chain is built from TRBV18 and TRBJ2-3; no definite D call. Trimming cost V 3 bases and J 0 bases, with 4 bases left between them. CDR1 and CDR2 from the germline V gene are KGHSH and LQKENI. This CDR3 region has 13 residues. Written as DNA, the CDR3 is TGTGCCAGCTCACCCTTAAGCACAGATACGCAGTATTTT. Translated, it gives CASSPLSTDTQYF.

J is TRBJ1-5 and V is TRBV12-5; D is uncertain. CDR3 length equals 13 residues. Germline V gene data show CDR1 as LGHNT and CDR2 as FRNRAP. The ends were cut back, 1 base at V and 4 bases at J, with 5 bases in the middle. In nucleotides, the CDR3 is TGTGCTAGTGGTTTGGAACAGAATCAGCCCCAGCATTTT. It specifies CASGLEQNQPQHF.

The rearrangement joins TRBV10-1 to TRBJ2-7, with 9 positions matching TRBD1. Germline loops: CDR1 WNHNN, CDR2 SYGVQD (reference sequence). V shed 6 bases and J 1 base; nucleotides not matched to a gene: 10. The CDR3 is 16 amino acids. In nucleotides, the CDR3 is TGCGCCAGCAGCTTACGGGGGACAGGGAAATCCTACGAGCAGTACGTC. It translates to CASSLRGTGKSYEQYV.

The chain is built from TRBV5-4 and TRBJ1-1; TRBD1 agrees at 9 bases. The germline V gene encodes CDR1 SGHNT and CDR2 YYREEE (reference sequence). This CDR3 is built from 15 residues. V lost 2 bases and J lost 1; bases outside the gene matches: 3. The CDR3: CASSLPDRGNTEAFF. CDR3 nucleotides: TGTGCCAGCAGCTTACCGGACAGGGGGAACACTGAAGCTTTCTTT.

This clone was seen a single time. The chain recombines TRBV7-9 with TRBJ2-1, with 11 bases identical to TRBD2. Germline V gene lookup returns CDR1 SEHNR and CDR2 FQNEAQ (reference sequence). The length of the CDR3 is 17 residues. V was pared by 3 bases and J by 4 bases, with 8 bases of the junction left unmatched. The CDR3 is CASSLSLAGVIYNEQFF. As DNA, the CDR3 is TGTGCCAGCAGCTTGTCACTAGCGGGGGTGATTTACAATGAGCAGTTCTTC.

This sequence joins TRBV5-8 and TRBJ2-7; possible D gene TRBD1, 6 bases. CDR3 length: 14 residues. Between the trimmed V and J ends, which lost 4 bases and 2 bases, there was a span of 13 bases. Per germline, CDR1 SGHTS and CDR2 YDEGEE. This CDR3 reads CASSTNRVPYEQYV. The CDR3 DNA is TGTGCCAGCAGCACAAACAGGGTCCCCTACGAGCAGTACGTC.

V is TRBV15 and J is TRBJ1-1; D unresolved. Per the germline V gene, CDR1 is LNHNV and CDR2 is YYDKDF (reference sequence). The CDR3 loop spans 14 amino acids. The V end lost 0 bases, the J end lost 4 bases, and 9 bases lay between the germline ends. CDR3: CATSRDYAGTEAFF. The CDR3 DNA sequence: TGTGCCACCAGCAGAGATTATGCGGGCACTGAAGCTTTCTTT.

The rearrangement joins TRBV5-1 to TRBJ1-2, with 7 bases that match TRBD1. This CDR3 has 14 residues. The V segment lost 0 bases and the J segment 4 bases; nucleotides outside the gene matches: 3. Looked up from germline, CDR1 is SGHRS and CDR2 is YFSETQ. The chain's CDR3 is CASSLEQGVYGYTF. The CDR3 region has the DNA TGCGCCAGCAGCTTGGAGCAGGGGGTCTATGGCTACACCTTC. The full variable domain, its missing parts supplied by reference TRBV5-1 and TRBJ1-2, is KAGVTQTPRYLIKTRGQQVTLSCSPISGHRSVSWYQQTPGQGLQFLFEYFSETQRNKGNFPGRFSGRQFSNSRSEMNVSTLELGDSALYLCASSLEQGVYGYTFGSGTRLTVV.

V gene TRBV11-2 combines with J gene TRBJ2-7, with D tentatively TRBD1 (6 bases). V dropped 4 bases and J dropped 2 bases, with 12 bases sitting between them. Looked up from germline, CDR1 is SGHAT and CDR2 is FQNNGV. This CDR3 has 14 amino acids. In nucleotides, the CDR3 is TGTGCCAGCAGCTCGTATAGGGGGACCTACGAGCAGTACGTC. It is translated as CASSSYRGTYEQYV.

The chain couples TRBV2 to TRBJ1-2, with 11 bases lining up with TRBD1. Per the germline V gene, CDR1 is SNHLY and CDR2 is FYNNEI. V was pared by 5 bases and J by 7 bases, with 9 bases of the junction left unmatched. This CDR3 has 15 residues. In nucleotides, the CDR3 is TGTGCCAGCAGTCCCACCGGACAGGGGGCCGGTGGCTACACCTTC. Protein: CASSPTGQGAGGYTF.

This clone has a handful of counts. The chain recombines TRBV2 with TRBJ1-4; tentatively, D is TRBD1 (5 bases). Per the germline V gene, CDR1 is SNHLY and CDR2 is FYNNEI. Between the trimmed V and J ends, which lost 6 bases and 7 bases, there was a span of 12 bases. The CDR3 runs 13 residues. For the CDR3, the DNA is TGTGCCAGCAGCCGGGGGAGAGGTGAAAAACTGTTTTTT. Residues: CASSRGRGEKLFF.

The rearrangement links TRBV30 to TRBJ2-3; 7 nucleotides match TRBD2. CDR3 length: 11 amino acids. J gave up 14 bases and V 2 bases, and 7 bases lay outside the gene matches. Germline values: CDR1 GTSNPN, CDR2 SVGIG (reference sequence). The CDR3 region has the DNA TGTGCCTGGAGTACGCGGGAGAGGAGGTATTTT. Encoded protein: CAWSTRERRYF.

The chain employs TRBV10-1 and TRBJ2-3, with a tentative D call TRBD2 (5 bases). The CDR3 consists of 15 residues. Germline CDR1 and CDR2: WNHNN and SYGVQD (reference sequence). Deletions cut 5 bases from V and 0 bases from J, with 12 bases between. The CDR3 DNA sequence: TGCGCCAGCAGTCGGGATTCACCAAGCACAGATACGCAGTATTTT. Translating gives CASSRDSPSTDTQYF.

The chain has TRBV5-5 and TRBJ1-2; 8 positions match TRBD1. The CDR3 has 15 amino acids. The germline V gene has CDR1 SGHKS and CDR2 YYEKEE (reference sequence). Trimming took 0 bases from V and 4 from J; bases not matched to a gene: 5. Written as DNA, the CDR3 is TGTGCCAGCAGCTTGGGTCAGGGACAGGTCTATGGCTACACCTTC. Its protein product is CASSLGQGQVYGYTF. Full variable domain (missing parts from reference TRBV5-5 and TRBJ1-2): DAGVTQSPTHLIKTRGQQVTLRCSPISGHKSVSWYQQVLGQGPQFIFQYYEKEERGRGNFPDRFSARQFPNYSSELNVNALLLGDSALYLCASSLGQGQVYGYTFGSGTRLTVV.

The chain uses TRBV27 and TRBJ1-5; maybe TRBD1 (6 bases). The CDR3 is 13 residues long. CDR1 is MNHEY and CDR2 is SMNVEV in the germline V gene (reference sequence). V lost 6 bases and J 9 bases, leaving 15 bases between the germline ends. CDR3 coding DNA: TGTGCCAGCAGCCGGGACATTTCTAGGCCCCAGCATTTT. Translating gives CASSRDISRPQHF.

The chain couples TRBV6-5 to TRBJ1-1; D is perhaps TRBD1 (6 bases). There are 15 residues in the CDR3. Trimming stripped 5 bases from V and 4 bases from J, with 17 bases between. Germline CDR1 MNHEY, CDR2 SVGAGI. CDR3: CASSIEYRAATEAFF. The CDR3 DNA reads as TGTGCCAGCAGTATCGAGTACAGGGCGGCCACTGAAGCTTTCTTT.

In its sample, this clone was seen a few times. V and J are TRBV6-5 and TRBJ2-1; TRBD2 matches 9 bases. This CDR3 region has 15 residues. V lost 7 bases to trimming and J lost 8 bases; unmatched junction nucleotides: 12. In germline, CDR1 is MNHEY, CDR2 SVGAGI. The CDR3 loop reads CASNRGGAYSHEQFF. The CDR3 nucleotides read TGTGCCAGCAATCGCGGGGGGGCCTATTCACATGAGCAGTTCTTC.

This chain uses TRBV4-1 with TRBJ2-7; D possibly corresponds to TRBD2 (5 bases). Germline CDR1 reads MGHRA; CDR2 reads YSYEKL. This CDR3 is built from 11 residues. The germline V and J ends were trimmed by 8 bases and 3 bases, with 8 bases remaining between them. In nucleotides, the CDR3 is TGCGCCAGCGGGAGCGGCTACGAGCAGTACTTC. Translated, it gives CASGSGYEQYF.

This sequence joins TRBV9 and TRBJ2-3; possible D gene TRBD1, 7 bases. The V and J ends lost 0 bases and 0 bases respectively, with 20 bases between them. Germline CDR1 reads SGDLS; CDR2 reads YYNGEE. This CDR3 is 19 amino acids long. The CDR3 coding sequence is TGTGCCAGCAGCGTAGCAGTGCATGGAGGGGGCCTTAGCACAGATACGCAGTATTTT. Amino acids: CASSVAVHGGGLSTDTQYF. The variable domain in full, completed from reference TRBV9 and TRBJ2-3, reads DSGVTQTPKHLITATGQRVTLRCSPRSGDLSVYWYQQSLDQGLQFLIQYYNGEERAKGNILERFSAQQFPDLHSELNLSSLELGDSALYFCASSVAVHGGGLSTDTQYFGPGTRLTVL.

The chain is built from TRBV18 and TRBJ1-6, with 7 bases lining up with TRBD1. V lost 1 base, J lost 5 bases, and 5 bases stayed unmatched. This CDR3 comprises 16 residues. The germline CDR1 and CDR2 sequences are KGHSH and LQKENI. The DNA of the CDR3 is TGTGCCAGCTCACCACAGGGGGCGGGAAATAATTCACCCCTCCACTTT. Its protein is CASSPQGAGNNSPLHF.

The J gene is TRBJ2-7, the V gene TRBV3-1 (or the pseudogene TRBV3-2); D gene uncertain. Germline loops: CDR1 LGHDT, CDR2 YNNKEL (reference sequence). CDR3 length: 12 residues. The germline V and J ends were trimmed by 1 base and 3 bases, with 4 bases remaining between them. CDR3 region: CASSQVNYEQYF. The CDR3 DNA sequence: TGTGCCAGCAGCCAAGTCAACTACGAGCAGTACTTC.

In nucleotides, the CDR3 is TGTGCCAGCAGCGGGAGACAGGGGCGGGGCGGGGAGCTGTTTTTT. It translates to CASSGRQGRGGELFF. The V and J genes are TRBV9 and TRBJ2-2; 8 positions agree with TRBD1. The CDR3 has 15 residues. V shed 3 bases, J shed 7 bases, and the junction held 8 bases outside the gene matches. Germline V CDR1 and CDR2: SGDLS, YYNGEE.